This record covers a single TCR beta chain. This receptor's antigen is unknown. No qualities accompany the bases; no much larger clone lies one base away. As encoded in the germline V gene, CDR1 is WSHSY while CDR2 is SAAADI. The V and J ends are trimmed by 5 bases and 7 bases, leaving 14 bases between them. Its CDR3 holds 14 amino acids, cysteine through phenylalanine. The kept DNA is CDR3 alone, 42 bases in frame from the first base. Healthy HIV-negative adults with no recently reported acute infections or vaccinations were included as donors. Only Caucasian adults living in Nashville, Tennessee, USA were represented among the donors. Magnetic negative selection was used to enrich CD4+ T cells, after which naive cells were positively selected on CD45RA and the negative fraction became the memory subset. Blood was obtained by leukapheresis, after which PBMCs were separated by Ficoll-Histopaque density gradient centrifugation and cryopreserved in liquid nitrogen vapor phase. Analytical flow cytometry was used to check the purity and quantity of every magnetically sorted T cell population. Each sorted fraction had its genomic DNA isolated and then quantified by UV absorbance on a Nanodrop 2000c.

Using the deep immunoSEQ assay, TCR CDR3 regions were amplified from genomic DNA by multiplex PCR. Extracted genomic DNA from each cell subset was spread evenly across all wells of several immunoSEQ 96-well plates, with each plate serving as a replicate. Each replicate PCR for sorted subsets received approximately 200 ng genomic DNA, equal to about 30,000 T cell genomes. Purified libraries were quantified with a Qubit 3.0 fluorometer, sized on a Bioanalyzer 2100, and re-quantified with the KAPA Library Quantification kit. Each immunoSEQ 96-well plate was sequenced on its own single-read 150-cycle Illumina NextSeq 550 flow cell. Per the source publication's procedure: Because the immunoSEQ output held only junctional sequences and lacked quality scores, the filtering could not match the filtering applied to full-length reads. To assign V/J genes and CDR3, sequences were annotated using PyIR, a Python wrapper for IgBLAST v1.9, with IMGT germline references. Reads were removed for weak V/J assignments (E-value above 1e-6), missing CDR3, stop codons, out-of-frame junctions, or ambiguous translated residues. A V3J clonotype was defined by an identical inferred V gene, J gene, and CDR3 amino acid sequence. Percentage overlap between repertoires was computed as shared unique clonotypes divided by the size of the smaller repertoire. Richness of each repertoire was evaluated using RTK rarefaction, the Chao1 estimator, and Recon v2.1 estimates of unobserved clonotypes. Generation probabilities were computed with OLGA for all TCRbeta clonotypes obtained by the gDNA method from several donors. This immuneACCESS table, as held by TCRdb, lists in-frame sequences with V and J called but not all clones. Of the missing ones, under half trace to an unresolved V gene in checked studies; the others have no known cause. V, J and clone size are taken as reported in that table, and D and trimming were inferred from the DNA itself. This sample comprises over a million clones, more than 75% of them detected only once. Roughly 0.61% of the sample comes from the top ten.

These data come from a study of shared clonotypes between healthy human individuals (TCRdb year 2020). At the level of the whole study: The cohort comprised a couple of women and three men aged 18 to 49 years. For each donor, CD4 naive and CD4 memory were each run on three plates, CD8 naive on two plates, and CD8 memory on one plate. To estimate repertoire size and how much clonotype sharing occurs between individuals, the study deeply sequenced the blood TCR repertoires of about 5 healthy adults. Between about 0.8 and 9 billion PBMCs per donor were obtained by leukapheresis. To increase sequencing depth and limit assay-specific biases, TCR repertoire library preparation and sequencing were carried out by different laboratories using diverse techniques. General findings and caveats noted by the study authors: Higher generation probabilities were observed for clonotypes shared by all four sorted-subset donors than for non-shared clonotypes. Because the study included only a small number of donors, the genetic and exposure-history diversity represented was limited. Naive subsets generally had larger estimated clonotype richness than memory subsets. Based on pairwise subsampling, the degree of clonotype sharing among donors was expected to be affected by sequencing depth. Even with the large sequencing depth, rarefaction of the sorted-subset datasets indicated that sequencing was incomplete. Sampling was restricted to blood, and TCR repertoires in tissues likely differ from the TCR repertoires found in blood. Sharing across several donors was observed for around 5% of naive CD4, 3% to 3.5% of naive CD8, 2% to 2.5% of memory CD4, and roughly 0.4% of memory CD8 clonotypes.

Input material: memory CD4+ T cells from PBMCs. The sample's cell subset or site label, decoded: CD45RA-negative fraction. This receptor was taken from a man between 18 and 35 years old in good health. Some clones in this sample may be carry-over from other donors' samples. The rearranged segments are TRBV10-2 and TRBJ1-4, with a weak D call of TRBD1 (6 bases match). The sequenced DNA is TGCGCCAGCAGTCGCCAGGGGCTGAGTGAAAAACTGTTTTTT. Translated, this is CASSRQGLSEKLFF.